This TCR beta chain derives from a study of regulatory T cells in long-lasting Graves disease. The length of the CDR3 is 19 residues. Germline V gives CDR1 SGHTA, CDR2 FQGNSA. V dropped 0 bases and J dropped 0; count of bases not matched to a gene: 9. As to time point: persistent/refractory GD, antithyroid drugs over 5 years with positive TRAb. From RNA extracted from PBMCs, the TCR library was made. Building the TCR beta libraries relied on iRepertoire HTBI primers, and CDR3 regions underwent Arm-PCR. As handled by the study authors: Gene usage covered approximately 65 TRBV and 14 to 15 TRBJ segments. TCRdb itself ran the multiplex PCR reads through MiXCR, one entry per CDR3 protein. TCRdb's processing, not the authors', yielded these V and J calls. The sample lists about 340,000 distinct CDR3 sequences; around a fifth were seen once.

This clonotype was obtained from a female donor with Graves disease. V usage is TRBV7-2 and J usage is TRBJ2-7, with 12 bases lining up with TRBD2. Specimen: peripheral blood mononuclear cells (PBMCs), collected when the disease was refractory, from a patient treated with antithyroid drugs. The CDR3 DNA reads TGTGCCAGCAGCTTAGCTAGACTAGCGGGAGCAGTTCCCTCCTACGAGCAGTACTTC. Protein sequence: CASSLARLAGAVPSYEQYF.